Given below is one TCR beta chain in context. Per the study methods: Scientists estimated how many nucleated cells there were by amplifying reference gene primers. The assay was immunoSEQ multiplex PCR, and TCRdb's table has in-frame clones only and misses some. The D gene and trimming were derived from the DNA, and the V and J assignments and clone size from that table. The data contain roughly 280,000 clones, around 87% of them seen just once; the ten biggest clones take up 2% to 2.5%. This specimen comes from a study of blood T cell repertoires in COVID-19. For the study at large: There were acute and convalescent COVID-19 samples, and they came from the United States, Italy and Spain. PBMCs, B-cell-depleted T cells, or T cells were the source of the cDNA or gDNA that made up the material.

Germline lookup yields CDR1 MNHEY and CDR2 SMNVEV (reference sequence). The CDR3 is made up of 19 amino acids. V dropped 4 bases and J dropped 0; count of bases not matched to a gene: 12. The receptor's source is a woman aged 50 to 60 who had recovered from COVID-19. Material: peripheral blood. This rearrangement joins TRBV27 to TRBJ1-1, with 12 bases identical to TRBD1. CDR3 protein: CASSSRDRGRRGVNTEAFF. In DNA, the CDR3 is TGTGCCAGCAGTTCCCGGGACAGGGGGCGTCGGGGGGTGAACACTGAAGCTTTCTTT.